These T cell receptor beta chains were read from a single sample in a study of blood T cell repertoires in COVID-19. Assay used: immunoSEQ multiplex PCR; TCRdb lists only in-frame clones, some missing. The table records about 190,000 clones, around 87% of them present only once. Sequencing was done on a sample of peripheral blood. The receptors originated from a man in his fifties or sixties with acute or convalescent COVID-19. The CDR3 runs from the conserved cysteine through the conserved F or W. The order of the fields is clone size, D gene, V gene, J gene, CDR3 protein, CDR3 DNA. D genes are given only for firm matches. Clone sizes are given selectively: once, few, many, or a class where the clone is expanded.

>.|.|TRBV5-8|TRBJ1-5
CASSPGDFQPQHF
TGTGCCAGCAGCCCGGGGGACTTTCAGCCCCAGCATTTT
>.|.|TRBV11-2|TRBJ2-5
CASSSNEQVGETQYF
TGTGCCAGCAGCTCAAACGAACAGGTTGGGGAGACCCAGTACTTC
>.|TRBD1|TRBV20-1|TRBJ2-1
CSASGQGAMLTYNEQFF
TGCAGTGCTAGTGGACAGGGGGCTATGTTAACTTACAATGAGCAGTTCTTC
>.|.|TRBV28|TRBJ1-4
CASSLLGGNGEKLFF
TGTGCCAGCAGTTTATTGGGGGGGAATGGTGAAAAACTGTTTTTT
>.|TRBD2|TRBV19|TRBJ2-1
CASGTSAYNEQFF
TGTGCCAGTGGGACTAGCGCCTACAATGAGCAGTTCTTC
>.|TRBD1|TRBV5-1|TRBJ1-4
CASRTPGTGVDAVTTNEKLFF
TGCGCCAGCAGGACACCCGGGACAGGGGTTGATGCGGTGACGACTAATGAAAAACTGTTTTTT
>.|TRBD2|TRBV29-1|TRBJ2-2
CSVSGLAPNTGELFF
TGCAGCGTCTCGGGACTAGCGCCGAACACCGGGGAGCTGTTTTTT
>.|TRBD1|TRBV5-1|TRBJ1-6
CASSLDRNQNSPLHF
TGCGCCAGCAGTCTGGACAGGAACCAAAATTCACCCCTCCACTTT
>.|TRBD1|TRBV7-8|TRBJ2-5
CASSSSGQFYETQYF
TGTGCCAGCAGCTCATCGGGACAGTTTTATGAAACCCAGTACTTC
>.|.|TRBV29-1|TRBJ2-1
CSVESRVDEQFF
TGCAGCGTTGAGAGCAGGGTGGATGAGCAGTTCTTC
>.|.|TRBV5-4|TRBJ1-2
CASSLGGFGGPSYGYTF
TGTGCCAGCAGCTTGGGAGGCTTCGGTGGCCCTTCCTATGGCTACACCTTC
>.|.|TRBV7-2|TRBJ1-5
CASSFTTVQPQHF
TGTGCCAGCAGCTTTACTACGGTACAGCCCCAGCATTTT
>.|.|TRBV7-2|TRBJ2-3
CASSLTEAADTQYF
TGTGCCAGCAGCTTAACCGAAGCTGCCGATACGCAGTATTTT
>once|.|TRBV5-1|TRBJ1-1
CASSLGQQNTEAFF
TGCGCCAGCAGCTTGGGACAGCAGAACACTGAAGCTTTCTTT
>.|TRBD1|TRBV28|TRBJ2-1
CASSLGTGFYGQFF
TGTGCCAGCAGTTTAGGGACAGGGTTCTATGGGCAGTTCTTC
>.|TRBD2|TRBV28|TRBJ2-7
CASSFELGTSIKRVYEQYF
TGTGCCAGCAGTTTCGAATTGGGGACTAGCATTAAAAGGGTCTACGAGCAGTACTTC
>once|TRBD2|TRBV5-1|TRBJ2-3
CASSTGLAGADTQYF
TGCGCCAGCAGCACGGGACTAGCGGGAGCAGATACGCAGTATTTT